Sequencing of this T cell receptor beta chain was carried out in a study of shared clonotypes between healthy human individuals. The donors, all of them Caucasian adults, lived in Nashville, Tennessee. Measured with immunoSEQ multiplex PCR; TCRdb has only the in-frame clones, and not every one. The sample carries 2,100,000 or so clones, under 97% recorded once. The ends were cut back, 3 bases at V and 2 bases at J, with 12 bases in the middle. From germline, CDR1 is SGHNT and CDR2 YYREEE (reference sequence). The CDR3 runs to 15 residues. The rearrangement uses TRBV5-4 and TRBJ1-3; TRBD1 is a possible D gene (6 bases). Input material: naive CD4+ T cells sorted from blood. Subset indicated: CD45RA+ positively selected. The receptor was isolated from a man younger than 35 in good health. For the CDR3, the DNA is TGTGCCAGCAGCTCTCTGGGGGCACCTGGAAACACCATATATTTT. Amino acids: CASSSLGAPGNTIYF.